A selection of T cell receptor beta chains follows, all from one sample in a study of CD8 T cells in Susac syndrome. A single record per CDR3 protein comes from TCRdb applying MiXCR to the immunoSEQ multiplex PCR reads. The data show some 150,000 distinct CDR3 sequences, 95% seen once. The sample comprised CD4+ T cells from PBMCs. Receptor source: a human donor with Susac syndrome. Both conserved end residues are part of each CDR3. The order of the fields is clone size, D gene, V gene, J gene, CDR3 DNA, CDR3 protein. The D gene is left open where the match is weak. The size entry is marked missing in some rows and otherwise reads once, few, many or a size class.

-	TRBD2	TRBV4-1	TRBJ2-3	TGCGCCAGCAGCCAACTTCGGACTAGCGGGGGCGGATGGAATACGCAGTATTTT	CASSQLRTSGGGWNTQYF
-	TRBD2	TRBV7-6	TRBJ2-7	TGTGCCAGCAGCACCTCTAGCGGCCCATACGAGCAGTACTTC	CASSTSSGPYEQYF
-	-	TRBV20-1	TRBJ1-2	TGCAGTGCTAGACAGCAGATTAACTATGGCTACACCTTC	CSARQQINYGYTF
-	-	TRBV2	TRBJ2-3	TGTGCCAGCAGTGATGTATCGTTCTTGGGCGCGACAGATACGCAGTATTTT	CASSDVSFLGATDTQYF
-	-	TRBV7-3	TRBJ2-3	TGTGCCAGCAGCTTATTCGGTGATACGCAGTATTTT	CASSLFGDTQYF
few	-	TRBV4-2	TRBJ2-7	TGTGCCAGCAGCCAGCGGTCCTCCTACGAGCAGTACTTC	CASSQRSSYEQYF
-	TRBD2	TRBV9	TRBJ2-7	TGTGCCAGCAGCGGACTAGCGGGGGGGCTCGAGCAGTACTTC	CASSGLAGGLEQYF
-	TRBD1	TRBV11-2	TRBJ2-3	TGTGCCAGCGAGGGGGCCGGTGCGCAGTATTTT	CASEGAGAQYF
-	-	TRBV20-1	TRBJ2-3	TGCAGTGCCCCGGTCCTGGATACGCAGTATTTT	CSAPVLDTQYF
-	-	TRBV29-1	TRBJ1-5	TGCAGTGGAAGGGGGGGCTGGGATCAGCCCCAGCATTTT	CSGRGGWDQPQHF
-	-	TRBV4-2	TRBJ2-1	TGTGCCAGCAGCCAAGATCCTCGAAACGGGTGGGATGAGCAGTTCTTC	CASSQDPRNGWDEQFF
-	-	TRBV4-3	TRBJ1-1	TGCGCCAGCAGCCTCGGTGAAGGGAACACTGAAGCTTTCTTT	CASSLGEGNTEAFF
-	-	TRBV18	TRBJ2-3	TGTGCCAGCTCACGGGACATCCAAGCAGATACGCAGTATTTT	CASSRDIQADTQYF
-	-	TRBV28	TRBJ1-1	TGTGCCAGCAGTTTATGGGGGGTAGAAGCTTTCTTT	CASSLWGVEAFF
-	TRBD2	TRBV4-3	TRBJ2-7	TGCGCCAGCAGCCAAGTGGGGAGCGGGGGGGCCATCTACGAGCAGTACTTC	CASSQVGSGGAIYEQYF
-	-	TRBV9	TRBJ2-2	TGTGCCAGCAGCGTAACAGGGAACACCGGGGAGCTGTTTTTT	CASSVTGNTGELFF
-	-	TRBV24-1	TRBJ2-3	TGTGCCACCAGTGATGACGGCACAGATACGCAGTATTTT	CATSDDGTDTQYF
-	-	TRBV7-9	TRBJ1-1	TGTGCCAGCAAGACGGGCACTGAAGCTTTCTTT	CASKTGTEAFF
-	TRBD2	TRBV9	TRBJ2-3	TGTGCCAGCAGCGTAGGTCCGGGGGGGGCTGATAATACGCAGTATTTT	CASSVGPGGADNTQYF
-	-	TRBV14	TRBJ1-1	TGTGCCAGCAGCCAAGATCAATGGGGGGCTGAAGCTTTCTTT	CASSQDQWGAEAFF
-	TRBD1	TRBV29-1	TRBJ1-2	TGCAGCGTTGAAGACAGGGGGAAAATCCGCTTC	CSVEDRGKIRF
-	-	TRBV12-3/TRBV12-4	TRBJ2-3	TGTGCCAGCAGTTTAGACGGGCGAAGCACAGATACGCAGTATTTT	CASSLDGRSTDTQYF
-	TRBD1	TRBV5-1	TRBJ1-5	TGCGCCAGCAGTAAGGGACAGGATCAGCCCCAGCATTTT	CASSKGQDQPQHF
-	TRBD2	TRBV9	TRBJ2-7	TGTGCCAGCAGCCCGGGACTAGCGGGGGCCGGAGAGCAGTACTTC	CASSPGLAGAGEQYF
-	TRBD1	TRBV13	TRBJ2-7	TGTGCCAGCAGCTTAGGGCGGACAGGGGTCTACGAGCAGTACTTC	CASSLGRTGVYEQYF
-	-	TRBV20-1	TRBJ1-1	TGCAGTGCTAGTGACACTGAAGCTTTCTTT	CSASDTEAFF
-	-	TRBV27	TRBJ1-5	TGTGCCAGCAGTCCCGAGGACCGTCCCGGTCAGCCCCAGCATTTT	CASSPEDRPGQPQHF
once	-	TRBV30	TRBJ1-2	TGTGCCTGGAGTGTACCAAGGCTGGGCTACACCTTC	CAWSVPRLGYTF